These 28 T cell receptor beta chains came from one sample sequenced in a study of T cell clonality in common variable immunodeficiency. Here immunoSEQ multiplex PCR was the method, and the copy in TCRdb shows in-frame clones only, minus some. The repertoire consists of 80,000 or so clones, none detected only once. The sample comprised peripheral blood mononuclear cells. Receptors originate from a person aged 18 to 75 in good health.

This clone appeared many times. The read halts 3 residues ahead of the CDR3 end, with the missing end drawn from the germline J gene. The rearrangement uses TRBV5-4 and TRBJ2-1, with 9 bases that match TRBD2. CDR3 length: 14 amino acids. Per germline, CDR1 SGHNT and CDR2 YYREEE (reference sequence). The CDR3 loop is CAITAGGLYNEQFF. The part of the CDR3 DNA that was read is TGTGCGATAACTGCGGGAGGGCTCTACAATGAG.

This clone was picked up many times. The read terminates 3 residues ahead of where the CDR3 ends, so the germline J gene completes it. This same CDR3 is encoded by further DNA sequences in the sample. This chain links TRBV7-2 with TRBJ2-7; 8 positions match TRBD2. This CDR3 region has 15 residues. Germline V gene sequence: CDR1 SGHTA, CDR2 FQGNSA. V lost 5 bases and J lost 2; bases outside the gene matches: 8. Incomplete CDR3 DNA: TGTGCCAGCAGCCGGCTAGCGGGCCCCACCTACGAG. Amino acids: CASSRLAGPTYE. In full, the CDR3 reads CASSRLAGPTYEQYF.

In its sample, this clone was seen many times. At one end, the junction sequence differs from germline, possibly due to a read error. The observed sequence ends 3 residues before the CDR3 terminus, with the missing tail filled in from the germline J gene. This chain connects TRBV4-2 to TRBJ2-1; possible D gene TRBD1, 5 bases. CDR1 and CDR2 from the germline V gene are LGHNA and YNFKEQ. The CDR3 has 14 amino acids. CDR3 amino acids: CASSSGRETGEQFF. The covered CDR3 bases are TGCGCCAGCAGTTCGGGCAGGGAAACTGGTGAG.

As to this clone: The read stops 3 residues short of the end of the CDR3; the missing end is completed from the germline J gene. The rearrangement links TRBV7-3 to TRBJ2-1; TRBD2 might be the D (6 bases). CDR1 is SGHTA and CDR2 is FQGTGA in the germline V gene. This CDR3 contains 17 residues. V was cut by 3 bases and J by 4 bases, with 19 bases left in between. The DNA read from the CDR3 is TGTGCCAGCAGCTTTGGCCAACTTAGCGGCCGTTACAATGAG. Its translation is CASSFGQLSGRYNE. The CDR3 in full is CASSFGQLSGRYNEQFF.

At least ten counts were recorded for this clone. The read is 3 residues too short to cover the CDR3 end, so that end is filled in from the germline J gene. The chain joins TRBV7-2 to TRBJ2-1; 7 bases map to TRBD1. From germline, CDR1 is SGHTA and CDR2 FQGNSA. The CDR3 covers 15 residues. V dropped 5 bases and J dropped 1; count of bases not matched to a gene: 5. The CDR3 loop reads CASSPDRVSYNEQFF. The sequenced CDR3 bases are TGTGCCAGCAGCCCCGACAGGGTATCCTACAATGAG.

This clone was recorded many times. CDR3 DNA (partial): TGTGCCAGCAGTTCGGCGGGAACAGGGGTTCACGAG. This translates into CASSSAGTGVHE. The full CDR3 reads CASSSAGTGVHEQYF. V usage is TRBV7-3 and J usage is TRBJ2-7; tentative D call: TRBD1 (7 bases). The read ends 3 residues early relative to the CDR3; the germline J gene fills the gap. This CDR3 comprises 15 residues. The V and J ends lost 6 bases and 5 bases respectively, with 20 bases between them. The germline V gene encodes CDR1 SGHTA and CDR2 FQGTGA.

This clone appeared many times. CDR3 sequence: CASSLQGGEQFF. The covered CDR3 bases are TGTGCCAGCAGCTTACAGGGAGGTGAG. This chain links TRBV7-9 with TRBJ2-1; D might be TRBD2 (6 bases). The CDR3 extends 3 residues past the end of the read, so its final part is completed from the germline J gene. The CDR3 loop spans 12 amino acids. Trimming shortened V by 2 bases and J by 9 bases, and 8 bases separated the two germline ends. The germline gives CDR1 SEHNR, CDR2 FQNEAQ (reference sequence). Full variable domain (remainder filled in from reference TRBV7-9 and TRBJ2-1): DTGVSQNPRHKITKRGQNVTFRCDPISEHNRLYWYRQTLGQGPEFLTYFQNEAQLEKSRLLSDRFSAERPKGSFSTLEIQRTEQGDSAMYLCASSLQGGEQFFGPGTRLTVL.

This clone was counted many times. The read terminates 3 residues before the CDR3 end, so the remaining end is supplied by the germline J gene. V usage is TRBV19 and J usage is TRBJ2-1, with 9 positions matching TRBD2. The CDR3 totals 14 residues. J was trimmed by 9 bases and V by 5 bases; bases with no gene match: 8. Germline lookup yields CDR1 LNHDA and CDR2 SQIVND (reference sequence). CDR3 residues: CASSLGLAGTEQFF. CDR3 DNA (partial): TGTGCCAGTAGTTTGGGACTAGCTGGAACTGAG.

This clone showed up many times. The DNA ends 3 residues before the CDR3 does, and the rest of the CDR3 is filled in from the germline J gene. The V gene is TRBV20-1, the J gene TRBJ1-2; the match to TRBD1 covers 8 bases. The germline CDR1 and CDR2 sequences are DFQATT and SNEGSKA (reference sequence). The CDR3 runs to 12 residues. CDR3 in amino acids: CSALQGVEGYTF. Partial CDR3 DNA: TGCAGTGCTTTACAGGGGGTAGAGGGC.

This clone was seen repeatedly, ten times or more. The read terminates 3 residues before the CDR3 end, so the remaining end is supplied by the germline J gene. This chain joins TRBV3-1 (or the pseudogene TRBV3-2) and TRBJ2-3, with 10 bases identical to TRBD2. Germline V gene sequence: CDR1 LGHDT, CDR2 YNNKEL (reference sequence). The CDR3 is 18 amino acids. V shed 0 bases and J 4 bases; nucleotides not matched to a gene: 10. The CDR3 bases that were read are TGTGCCAGCAGCCAAGATAACCCTAGCGGGAGTGTGTCAGATACG. Translating it yields CASSQDNPSGSVSDT. The CDR3 in full is CASSQDNPSGSVSDTQYF.

This clone was picked up a small number of times. The sequence runs out 3 residues before the end of the CDR3; the remainder is reconstructed from the germline J gene. This chain links TRBV19 with TRBJ1-1; possible D gene TRBD1, 6 bases. Germline CDR1 LNHDA, CDR2 SQIVND (reference sequence). This CDR3 has 12 amino acids. V lost 6 bases and J lost 5, with 10 bases in between. CDR3 bases read: TGTGCCAGTAGACAGGGTGGAACTGAA. Its protein product is CASRQGGTE. The entire CDR3 protein reads CASRQGGTEAFF. The full variable domain, completed using reference TRBV19 and TRBJ1-1, is DGGITQSPKYLFRKEGQNVTLSCEQNLNHDAMYWYRQDPGQGLRLIYYSQIVNDFQKGDIAEGYSVSREKKESFPLTVTSAQKNPTAFYLCASRQGGTEAFFGQGTRLTVV.

This clone was counted at least ten times. Read sequence stops 3 residues before the CDR3 end, and the germline J gene provides the missing end. The chain couples TRBV5-4 to TRBJ2-7; TRBD1 matches at 8 bases. The CDR3 extends over 15 amino acids. CDR1 and CDR2 (germline): SGHNT, YYREEE (reference sequence). V lost 4 bases to trimming and J lost 3 bases; unmatched junction nucleotides: 9. This chain's CDR3 is CASSGSGQADYEQYF. The sequenced part of the CDR3 DNA is TGTGCCAGCAGCGGATCGGGACAGGCGGACTACGAG.

This clone showed up many times. The read ends 3 residues early relative to the CDR3; the germline J gene fills the gap. V is TRBV18 and J is TRBJ1-2; possible D gene TRBD1, 5 bases. Germline values: CDR1 KGHSH, CDR2 LQKENI. Between the trimmed V and J ends, which lost 3 bases and 1 base, there was a span of 9 bases. CDR3 length: 14 amino acids. Incomplete CDR3 DNA: TGTGCCAGCTCACCCACGGGGGATAACTATGGC. It translates to CASSPTGDNYG. The full CDR3 reads CASSPTGDNYGYTF.

This clone was found many times. The read falls 3 residues short of the CDR3 end, and the missing part is taken from the germline J gene. The chain couples TRBV10-1 to TRBJ2-1, with 8 positions matching TRBD2. The CDR3 runs 14 residues. V shed 8 bases, J shed 6 bases, and the junction held 9 bases outside the gene matches. Germline assignment: CDR1 WNHNN and CDR2 SYGVQD (reference sequence). Incomplete CDR3 DNA: TGCGCCAGCGGGACTAGTTCGAACCTCAATGAG. Protein product: CASGTSSNLNE. The CDR3 as a whole reads CASGTSSNLNEQFF.

This clone has at least ten counts. From the germline J gene comes the end of the CDR3, since the read stops 3 residues before it. The chain carries TRBV6-2 or TRBV6-3 and TRBJ2-3; D is possibly TRBD1 (5 bases). V shed 6 bases and J shed 4 bases, with 17 bases lying between them. This CDR3 spans 15 amino acids. Germline V gene lookup returns CDR1 MNHEY and CDR2 SVGEGT. The sequenced CDR3 bases are TGTGCCAGCAGCCCCCCATCCGGCAGGGCAGATACG. The encoded protein is CASSPPSGRADT. The whole CDR3 region reads CASSPPSGRADTQYF.

This clone appeared many times. The read ends 3 residues early relative to the CDR3; the germline J gene fills the gap. The J gene is TRBJ2-2, the V gene TRBV5-1, with D perhaps TRBD1 (6 bases). Germline V lookup: CDR1 SGHRS, CDR2 YFSETQ. This CDR3 is 17 amino acids long. Trimming removed 0 bases from V and 3 bases from J, with 15 bases in between. The sequenced CDR3 bases are TGCGCCAGCAGCTTGGCCGGGACACTGACTTACACCGGGGAG. Protein sequence: CASSLAGTLTYTGE. The whole CDR3 region reads CASSLAGTLTYTGELFF.

This clone appeared many times. The sequence runs out 3 residues before the end of the CDR3; the remainder is reconstructed from the germline J gene. The chain carries TRBV10-3 and TRBJ2-7; 7 bases agree with TRBD2. Germline V gives CDR1 ENHRY, CDR2 SYGVKD. V shed 3 bases, J shed 1 base, and the junction held 9 bases outside the gene matches. The CDR3 loop spans 16 amino acids. The CDR3 protein is CAISDRSAGESYEQYF. Incomplete CDR3 DNA: TGTGCCATCAGTGACCGCTCGGCGGGAGAGTCCTACGAG.

In this sample, this clone turned up many times. The CDR3 is cut off 3 residues early in the read; its end comes from the germline J gene. The V gene is TRBV7-8, the J gene TRBJ1-1; no clear D gene. Germline-derived CDR1 and CDR2 are SGHVS and FQNEAQ. Deletions cut 5 bases from V and 0 bases from J, with 7 bases between. The CDR3 is 13 residues long. The sequenced CDR3 bases are TGTGCCAGCAGCACTCAGGTGAACACTGAA. Translated, it gives CASSTQVNTE. The whole CDR3 is CASSTQVNTEAFF.

Ten or more counts support this clone. Read coverage stops 3 residues before the CDR3 terminus; the germline J gene supplies the remainder. V and J are TRBV5-1 and TRBJ2-3, with 10 bases fitting TRBD2. CDR1 is SGHRS, CDR2 YFSETQ, per germline. This CDR3 region has 20 residues. V trimming: 2 bases; J trimming: 2 bases; junction bases outside the gene matches: 17. The sequenced CDR3 bases are TGCGCCAGCAGCTTAAGAGCGGGAGGGGCCAGCGGGGGTCCCACAGATACG. Protein product: CASSLRAGGASGGPTDT. The CDR3 as a whole reads CASSLRAGGASGGPTDTQYF.

The sample holds many counts of this clone. The read ends 3 residues shy of where the CDR3 ends; the end is completed using the germline J gene. The sample holds other DNA sequences that translate to the same CDR3. This chain links TRBV5-1 with TRBJ2-7, with a weak D call TRBD1 (5 bases). V lost 0 bases and J lost 1, with 8 bases in between. The CDR3 covers 14 residues. Germline-derived CDR1 and CDR2 are SGHRS and YFSETQ. The CDR3 bases that were read are TGCGCCAGCAGCTTGGGGCAGGGATCCTACGAG. Protein: CASSLGQGSYE. The whole CDR3 sequence is CASSLGQGSYEQYF.

This clone was seen at least ten times. The read falls 3 residues short of the CDR3 end, and the missing part is taken from the germline J gene. The chain has TRBV7-9 and TRBJ1-1, with 10 nucleotides matching TRBD1. The length of the CDR3 is 14 residues. Germline assignment: CDR1 SEHNR and CDR2 FQNEAQ (reference sequence). Germline trimming cut 6 bases from V and 4 bases from J; bases unmatched to any gene: 5. CDR3 DNA (partial): TGTGCCAGCAGTTACCGGACAGGGGGCACTGAA. Protein product: CASSYRTGGTE. The whole CDR3 sequence is CASSYRTGGTEAFF.

This clone occurred many times. The CDR3 is cut off 3 residues early in the read; its end comes from the germline J gene. The chain is built from TRBV20-1 and TRBJ2-4; 8 nucleotides line up with TRBD1. V lost 4 bases, J lost 8 bases, and 7 bases stayed unmatched. Per the germline V gene, CDR1 is DFQATT and CDR2 is SNEGSKA (reference sequence). The CDR3 length is 13 residues. Incomplete CDR3 DNA: TGCAGTGCTACCTTGGACAGGGCAGACATT. The encoded protein is CSATLDRADI. In full, the CDR3 is CSATLDRADIQYF.

The table lists this clone with many counts. The CDR3 goes on 3 residues after the read ends, and that part is filled in from the germline J gene. The V call is TRBV19, the J call TRBJ1-4, with 7 bases matching TRBD1. CDR3 size: 16 residues. Germline CDR1 reads LNHDA; CDR2 reads SQIVND (reference sequence). V gave up 7 bases and J gave up 8 bases; unmatched junction bases: 16. CDR3 residues: CASTPPHGDRGEKLFF. The CDR3 bases that were read are TGTGCCAGTACCCCCCCGCACGGGGACAGAGGGGAAAAA.

This clone was seen many times. The missing CDR3 end, 3 residues past where the read stops, is filled in from the germline J gene. V gene TRBV19 combines with J gene TRBJ2-1; D is possibly TRBD2 (6 bases). Trimming took off 6 bases at V and 8 bases at J, with 20 bases between the two ends. Germline values: CDR1 LNHDA, CDR2 SQIVND (reference sequence). The CDR3 extends over 15 amino acids. Incomplete CDR3 DNA: TGTGCCAGTAGGAGTCCGGGACTGCCCCTCGATGAG. This translates into CASRSPGLPLDE. The entire CDR3 reads CASRSPGLPLDEQFF.

At least ten counts were recorded for this clone. Sequencing ends 3 residues short of the CDR3 end; the germline J gene provides the rest. The rearrangement uses TRBV10-3 and TRBJ2-1; 9 bases align to TRBD2. CDR1 ENHRY and CDR2 SYGVKD come from the germline V gene. The CDR3 spans 18 residues. The ends lost 0 bases at V and 6 bases at J; junction bases unmatched: 12. The CDR3 region is CAISESETSGRHRNEQFF. The covered CDR3 bases are TGTGCCATCAGTGAGTCGGAAACTAGCGGGCGGCACCGCAATGAG.

This clone has a handful of counts. Read data end 3 residues before the CDR3 end; the end is taken from the germline J gene. V gene TRBV7-9 combines with J gene TRBJ2-2, with 8 bases fitting TRBD1. CDR1 and CDR2 (germline): SEHNR, FQNEAQ (reference sequence). CDR3 length: 15 residues. The V and J ends lost 4 bases and 4 bases, in that order; junction bases with no gene match: 5. Partial CDR3 DNA: TGTGCCAGCAGCTCCACGACAGGGGTCACCGGGGAG. Protein sequence: CASSSTTGVTGE. The entire CDR3 protein is CASSSTTGVTGELFF.

This clone was recorded at least ten times. The CDR3 is cut off 3 residues early in the read; its end comes from the germline J gene. The chain combines TRBV5-1 with TRBJ2-7; 10 nucleotides match TRBD2. Germline CDR1 SGHRS, CDR2 YFSETQ. CDR3 length: 16 amino acids. Trimming removed 0 bases from V and 6 bases from J; junction bases left unmatched: 9. This CDR3 is CASSLASGRVPAEQYF. The covered CDR3 bases are TGCGCCAGCAGCTTGGCCAGCGGGAGGGTCCCGGCCGAG.

This clone was seen repeatedly, ten times or more. Coverage ceases 3 residues before the CDR3 finishes, and the germline J gene fills in the end. The genes are TRBV7-2 and TRBJ2-7; 8 nucleotides align to TRBD2. The germline V gene has CDR1 SGHTA and CDR2 FQGNSA. The CDR3 is 13 residues long. V shed 6 bases, J shed 6 bases, and the junction held 7 bases outside the gene matches. The CDR3 bases that were read are TGTGCCAGCAGTTCGTTTGCGGGAGGCGAG. It specifies CASSSFAGGE. The whole CDR3 reads CASSSFAGGEQYF.